This paragraph covers one T cell receptor beta chain sequence. The data originate from a study of shared clonotypes between healthy human individuals. Under the authors' procedure: As immunoSEQ supplied junction-only sequences (without quality scores), filtering differed. Profiling relied on immunoSEQ multiplex PCR, and the TCRdb table lists in-frame clones only, not all of them. V and J calls plus clone size are reproduced from that table; the DNA served to infer D and trimming. This table has a few hundred thousand clones, around three quarters appearing once. CDR1 is SGHRS, CDR2 YFSETQ, per germline. CDR3 length: 13 amino acids. V was shortened by 4 bases and J by 8 bases, with 10 bases between the two germline ends.

The chain has TRBV5-1 and TRBJ2-6; a possible D gene is TRBD1 (6 bases). This clonotype originated in a woman aged 40 to 55 in good health. Some clones in this sample may be carry-over from other donors' samples. Sequences were obtained from PBMCs. The CDR3 DNA reads TGCGCCAGCAGCCAGGACAGCCCCAACGTCCTGACTTTC. Residues: CASSQDSPNVLTF.